This T cell receptor beta chain was found in a study of post-analysis software for immune sequencing data. Study details: As for disease course, relapsing-remitting, secondary progressive and progressive-relapsing multiple sclerosis were all included.

Study-wide points: F-measure co-clustering was strong for batch-matched samples. Patients showed TRBV5-6, TRBV5-1 and TRBV20-1 among five TRBV segments more frequent than in controls.

Tagging with unique molecular identifiers was a feature of the TCR beta cDNA libraries. One entry per CDR3 protein, called by TCRdb with MiXCR from the PCR reads. The table includes over 700,000 distinct CDR3 sequences, roughly 27% detected once. CDR3 length: 13 amino acids. V lost 2 bases and J lost 14, with 15 bases in between. As for this clonotype: What it binds is unknown.

This TCR was recovered from a girl between 5 and 17 years old with multiple sclerosis. Input material: blood. This chain links TRBV12-3 or TRBV12-4 with TRBJ1-4; D is ambiguous. DNA of the CDR3: TGTGCCAGCAGTTTAAGGAACTCCCGGCGGCTGTTTTTT. As protein: CASSLRNSRRLFF.